The 16 T cell receptor beta chains given below trace back to one sample, sequenced in a study of blood T cell repertoires in COVID-19. Clones were read by immunoSEQ multiplex PCR, and TCRdb kept only the in-frame ones, dropping some. The table shows about 200,000 clones, with approximately 83% occurring only once. The specimen sequenced was PBMCs or T cells enriched from blood (not recorded which). Receptors were obtained from a middle-aged man who had recovered from COVID-19.

The rearrangement uses TRBV5-1 and TRBJ1-3; D possibly corresponds to TRBD1 (5 bases). CDR1 and CDR2 (germline): SGHRS, YFSETQ. CDR3 length equals 14 residues. V lost 4 bases and J lost 4, with 12 bases in between. CDR3 DNA: TGCGCCAGCAGCGAAGGGGCGTTGGGAAACACCATATATTTT. This gives the protein CASSEGALGNTIYF.

This clone has only one observation. This sequence joins TRBV4-1 and TRBJ2-1; TRBD2 matches at 8 bases. The germline gives CDR1 MGHRA, CDR2 YSYEKL. This CDR3 region has 15 residues. V was pared by 5 bases and J by 3 bases, with 6 bases of the junction left unmatched. CDR3 sequence: CASSAPGLGYNEQFF. The CDR3 nucleotides are TGCGCCAGCAGCGCCCCGGGACTAGGCTACAATGAGCAGTTCTTC.

The gene calls are TRBV19 and TRBJ1-2; TRBD1 agrees at 7 bases. The CDR3 length is 15 residues. Per germline, CDR1 LNHDA and CDR2 SQIVND (reference sequence). V shed 5 bases and J 3 bases; nucleotides not matched to a gene: 9. CDR3 loop: CASSLRHGTDYGYTF. DNA of the CDR3: TGTGCCAGTAGTTTAAGACACGGGACAGACTATGGCTACACCTTC.

The chain joins TRBV28 to TRBJ1-5; 10 bases fit TRBD1. CDR1 is MDHEN, CDR2 SYDVKM, per germline. Germline trimming cut 4 bases from V and 7 bases from J; bases unmatched to any gene: 4. The CDR3 runs 14 residues. The CDR3 is CASSWTGGEQPQHF. CDR3 bases: TGTGCCAGCAGTTGGACAGGGGGTGAGCAGCCCCAGCATTTT.

This sequence joins TRBV5-6 and TRBJ2-7; possibly TRBD2 for D (6 bases). The CDR3 has 15 amino acids. The V end was cut by 5 bases, the J end by 4 bases, with 19 bases between. CDR1 SGHDT and CDR2 YYEEEE come from the germline V gene. The CDR3 region has the DNA TGTGCCAGCAGACAACTAGCAAATCGGGCATACGAGCAGTACTTC. The encoded protein is CASRQLANRAYEQYF.

The J gene is TRBJ1-1, the V gene TRBV10-3; D is undetermined. CDR3 size: 13 residues. The germline gives CDR1 ENHRY, CDR2 SYGVKD. V gave up 7 bases and J gave up 5 bases, with 14 bases separating them. CDR3 sequence (DNA): TGTGCCATCAATCCGGGGAGAGGAACTGAAGCTTTCTTT. Residues: CAINPGRGTEAFF.

The chain employs TRBV6-5 and TRBJ2-1; maybe TRBD2 (5 bases). Deletions cut 4 bases from V and 0 bases from J, with 10 bases between. The germline V gene encodes CDR1 MNHEY and CDR2 SVGAGI. The CDR3 has 15 amino acids. The CDR3 DNA reads as TGTGCCAGCAGTTCCCTAGGGAGCTCCTACAATGAGCAGTTCTTC. Protein sequence: CASSSLGSSYNEQFF.

V usage is TRBV5-1 and J usage is TRBJ1-2, with D tentatively TRBD1 (5 bases). The CDR3 consists of 14 residues. V lost 2 bases and J lost 4, with 12 bases in between. Looked up from germline, CDR1 is SGHRS and CDR2 is YFSETQ. The CDR3 bases are TGCGCCAGCAGCTTATCTGGAAGGGGCTATGGCTACACCTTC. Translation: CASSLSGRGYGYTF.

V gene TRBV11-3 combines with J gene TRBJ1-3; the D gene is possibly TRBD1 (6 bases). Germline values: CDR1 SGHNT, CDR2 YENEEA. The CDR3 has 15 residues. V lost 4 bases, J lost 0 bases, and 10 bases lay in between. In DNA form, the CDR3 reads TGTGCCAGCAGCTCGGGACAAATCTCTGGAAACACCATATATTTT. As protein: CASSSGQISGNTIYF.

The rearrangement joins TRBV19 to TRBJ1-1, with TRBD1 matching 10 bases. J gave up 5 bases and V 11 bases, and 20 bases lay outside the gene matches. Germline V CDR1 and CDR2: LNHDA, SQIVND (reference sequence). The CDR3 contains 17 residues. CDR3 protein: CAGRALSGDRGGTEAFF. Written as DNA, the CDR3 is TGTGCCGGCCGCGCACTCTCTGGGGACAGGGGCGGAACTGAAGCTTTCTTT.

A few counts support this clone. The chain uses TRBV4-2 and TRBJ2-3; tentatively, D is TRBD1 (7 bases). This CDR3 region has 19 residues. Trimming cost V 1 base and J 1 base, with 21 bases left between them. From germline, CDR1 is LGHNA and CDR2 YNFKEQ. CDR3 protein: CASSQASVGRQGGTDTQYF. DNA for the CDR3: TGTGCCAGCAGCCAAGCTAGCGTAGGCCGACAGGGCGGCACAGATACGCAGTATTTT.

This clone was detected only a few times. The V gene is TRBV18, the J gene TRBJ1-2; tentatively, D is TRBD1 (5 bases). The germline gives CDR1 KGHSH, CDR2 LQKENI. This CDR3 comprises 17 residues. V was clipped by 0 bases and J by 3 bases, with 17 bases between them. The CDR3 loop is CASSPPVATGNYYGYTF. DNA for the CDR3: TGTGCCAGCTCACCACCGGTTGCTACAGGCAACTACTATGGCTACACCTTC.

The chain employs TRBV5-1 and TRBJ2-6; D might be TRBD2 (6 bases). CDR1 is SGHRS, CDR2 YFSETQ, per germline. CDR3 length: 16 residues. Between the trimmed V and J ends, which lost 0 bases and 1 base, there was a span of 8 bases. The CDR3 DNA reads TGCGCCAGCAGCTTGGATGGGAGGTCTGGGGCCAACGTCCTGACTTTC. It is translated as CASSLDGRSGANVLTF.

The J gene is TRBJ1-1, the V gene TRBV7-9; D remains unclear. Germline V gives CDR1 SEHNR, CDR2 FQNEAQ (reference sequence). CDR3 length equals 15 residues. V lost 1 base to trimming and J lost 1 base, with 10 bases between them. Here the CDR3 reads CASSLGLAANTEAFF. For the CDR3, the DNA is TGTGCCAGCAGCTTAGGTTTAGCGGCGAACACTGAAGCTTTCTTT. The full variable domain, completed using reference TRBV7-9 and TRBJ1-1, is DTGVSQNPRHKITKRGQNVTFRCDPISEHNRLYWYRQTLGQGPEFLTYFQNEAQLEKSRLLSDRFSAERPKGSFSTLEIQRTEQGDSAMYLCASSLGLAANTEAFFGQGTRLTVV.

The chain is built from TRBV9 and TRBJ2-7, with 9 bases aligning to TRBD1. CDR1 is SGDLS, CDR2 YYNGEE, per germline. Trimming at V came to 0 bases and at J to 4 bases, leaving 2 bases not matched to a gene. The CDR3 totals 14 residues. DNA for the CDR3: TGTGCCAGCAGCGTAGAGGGACAGGGATACGAGCAGTACTTC. As protein: CASSVEGQGYEQYF.

J is TRBJ2-5 and V is TRBV5-6; the D gene is possibly TRBD2 (6 bases). There are 14 residues in the CDR3. The germline CDR1 and CDR2 sequences are SGHDT and YYEEEE. The V end was cut by 4 bases, the J end by 1 base, with 11 bases between. This CDR3 is CASSPGLRQETQYF. CDR3 in DNA: TGTGCCAGCAGCCCCGGACTACGCCAAGAGACCCAGTACTTC.